These T cell receptor beta chains were read from a single sample in a study of blood T cell repertoires in COVID-19. Profiled with immunoSEQ multiplex PCR; TCRdb holds only in-frame clones, not every one. Of some 260,000 clones detected, 88% appear once; the ten largest clones hold about 6.7%. The material sequenced was peripheral blood. These receptors were collected from a woman in her twenties or thirties with COVID-19, enrolled during active disease. CDR3s include the opening cysteine and the closing phenylalanine or tryptophan. D genes are given only for firm matches. For some rows the clone size is stated as once, few or many, or as a class when expanded; others skip it.

V,D,J,size,DNA,CDR3
TRBV7-2,TRBD1,TRBJ1-2,NA,TGTGCCAGCAGCCTACGACAGGGGGGTAACTATGGCTACACCTTC,CASSLRQGGNYGYTF
TRBV11-2,NA,TRBJ2-3,few,TGTGCCAGCAGCTTGGGCCCCACCACAGATACGCAGTATTTT,CASSLGPTTDTQYF
TRBV7-2,NA,TRBJ1-1,NA,TGTGCCAGCAGACCCCACGGGGGAGGCACTGAAGCTTTCTTT,CASRPHGGGTEAFF
TRBV7-6,TRBD1,TRBJ1-5,NA,TGTGCCAGCAGCGCACGACAGGGACCAACCGGGTGGCCCCAGCATTTT,CASSARQGPTGWPQHF
TRBV5-4,NA,TRBJ1-4,NA,TGTGCCAGCAGCTTGGATAGGGGAAAACTGTTTTTT,CASSLDRGKLFF
TRBV18,NA,TRBJ2-1,NA,TGTGCCAGCACCCATAGCGCCAGCTACAATGAGCAGTTCTTC,CASTHSASYNEQFF
TRBV5-1,NA,TRBJ1-4,NA,TGCGCCAGCAGCTGGGGCAGCCTTACTAATGAAAAACTGTTTTTT,CASSWGSLTNEKLFF
TRBV5-5,NA,TRBJ1-2,NA,TGTGCCAGCAGCGGATACCTTACGGAACCCTATGTGCGGTATGGCTACACCTTC,CASSGYLTEPYVRYGYTF
TRBV30,NA,TRBJ1-1,NA,TGTGCCTGGAGTCAGGGGTCGGAAGCTTTCTTT,CAWSQGSEAFF
TRBV15,NA,TRBJ1-1,NA,TGTGCCACCAGCGGCGAAAGTGACATGAACACTGAAGCTTTCTTT,CATSGESDMNTEAFF
TRBV19,TRBD1,TRBJ2-7,NA,TGTGCCAGTAGTACTTCCCGGGACAGACTCTTCTACGAGCAGTACTTC,CASSTSRDRLFYEQYF
TRBV19,NA,TRBJ1-3,once,TGTGCCAGTAGAGGACAAAGGAGCGGAAACACCATATATTTT,CASRGQRSGNTIYF
TRBV29-1,TRBD2,TRBJ2-1,NA,TGCAGCGCAAGCGGGGGAGATTACAATGAGCAGTTCTTC,CSASGGDYNEQFF
TRBV15,TRBD1,TRBJ2-1,NA,TGTGCCACCAGCGAAAGTCGGACAGGGTTGATTTCAGACAATGAGCAGTTCTTC,CATSESRTGLISDNEQFF
TRBV18,TRBD2,TRBJ2-3,NA,TGTGCCAGCTCACGACTAGCTTCAAGCGGGGCTCGCACAGATACGCAGTATTTT,CASSRLASSGARTDTQYF
TRBV19,TRBD1,TRBJ2-3,NA,TGTGCCAGTAGTGAGGACAGGGGGCTGGGCACAGATACGCAGTATTTT,CASSEDRGLGTDTQYF
TRBV19,NA,TRBJ2-1,NA,TGTGCCAGTAGTATCCAGGGGACCGGCTCCTACAATGAGCAGTTCTTC,CASSIQGTGSYNEQFF
TRBV5-6,TRBD2,TRBJ2-3,NA,TGTGCCAGCAGCCCCATTTTTCCGGGACTAACCCCAGATACGCAGTATTTT,CASSPIFPGLTPDTQYF
TRBV28,TRBD2,TRBJ2-2,NA,TGTGCCAGCAGTTTTCCCGGCCAGCGGGGGAACACCGGGGAGCTGTTTTTT,CASSFPGQRGNTGELFF
TRBV19,TRBD2,TRBJ2-3,NA,TGTGCCAGTAGTCCAGATGGGACTAGCGGGGGGTTCGGCACAGATACGCAGTATTTT,CASSPDGTSGGFGTDTQYF
TRBV7-2,NA,TRBJ1-5,once,TGTGCCAGCAGCCCGTCATCCAGTAGCAATCAGCCCCAGCATTTT,CASSPSSSSNQPQHF
TRBV24-1,TRBD1,TRBJ2-1,NA,TGTGCCACCAGTGATCACGGGACAGGGGACAATGAGCAGTTCTTC,CATSDHGTGDNEQFF
TRBV19,TRBD1,TRBJ1-4,NA,TGTGCCAGTAAGGGACAGGAGGGAAACGAAAAACTGTTTTTT,CASKGQEGNEKLFF
TRBV7-6,TRBD2,TRBJ2-2,NA,TGTGCCAGCAGGGTCGCTAGCGGTAACACCGGGGAGCTGTTTTTT,CASRVASGNTGELFF
TRBV5-5,NA,TRBJ1-6,NA,TGTGCCAGCAGCTTGGGCGGGGGCCCGACACCCCTCCACTTT,CASSLGGGPTPLHF
TRBV5-4,TRBD2,TRBJ2-1,NA,TGTGCCAGCAGCTCAAAACCTAGCGGGAGGGCCCCGAGCTCCTACAATGAGCAGTTCTTC,CASSSKPSGRAPSSYNEQFF
TRBV7-9,TRBD2,TRBJ2-7,NA,TGTGCCAGCAGCATACTAGCGGGGGGGAGTGAGCAGTACTTC,CASSILAGGSEQYF
TRBV2,NA,TRBJ2-6,NA,TGTGCCAGCACGCCACCCGGACTTTACTCTGGGGCCAACGTCCTGACTTTC,CASTPPGLYSGANVLTF
TRBV2,NA,TRBJ2-4,NA,TGTGCCAGCAGGCTAGCGCCCAGAGCCAAAAACATTCAGTACTTC,CASRLAPRAKNIQYF
TRBV10-3,TRBD2,TRBJ2-4,few,TGTGCCATCGGGCGGGGAGGGGAGGACATTCAGTACTTC,CAIGRGGEDIQYF
TRBV18,NA,TRBJ2-2,NA,TGTGCCAGCTCACTAGCGAACACCGGGGAGCTGTTTTTT,CASSLANTGELFF
TRBV9,NA,TRBJ1-2,NA,TGTGCCAGCAGCGTGCGGGGCAACTATGGCTACACCTTC,CASSVRGNYGYTF
TRBV24-1,NA,TRBJ1-1,NA,TGTGCCACCAGTGGGGCAGCGAACACTGAAGCTTTCTTT,CATSGAANTEAFF
TRBV27,NA,TRBJ1-2,NA,TGTGCCAGCACTCCCGGCACGGGAGTCGGGTACACCTTC,CASTPGTGVGYTF
TRBV18,TRBD1,TRBJ2-3,NA,TGTGCCAGCTCACCACAGGGGGCAAGCGGTACGCAGTATTTT,CASSPQGASGTQYF
TRBV27,NA,TRBJ1-2,few,TGTGCCAGCAGTTTATCGACGCCAGGTATCTATGGCTACACCTTC,CASSLSTPGIYGYTF
TRBV19,NA,TRBJ2-3,once,TGTGCCAGTATGCGGGAAAGCACAGATACGCAGTATTTT,CASMRESTDTQYF
TRBV7-2,TRBD2,TRBJ2-2,NA,TGTGCCAGCAGCTCCCAGCCGTTGGCGGGGGGGGACGGGGAGCTGTTTTTT,CASSSQPLAGGDGELFF
TRBV7-9,NA,TRBJ1-5,once,TGTGCCAGCGAACAGGGAAAGGGTCAGCCCCAGCATTTT,CASEQGKGQPQHF
TRBV24-1,NA,TRBJ2-5,NA,TGTGCCACCAGTGACTCCCAGGACTTAACGGGGGTAGAGACCCAGTACTTC,CATSDSQDLTGVETQYF
TRBV10-3,TRBD1,TRBJ2-1,once,TGTGCCATCAGTGGGGGACAGAACAATGAGCAGTTCTTC,CAISGGQNNEQFF
TRBV28,NA,TRBJ1-4,NA,TGTGCCAGCAGTTCTTCACAGGGCCGGCCTACTGAAAAACTGTTTTTT,CASSSSQGRPTEKLFF
TRBV5-8,NA,TRBJ1-2,NA,TGTGCCAGCAGCTTGGCCGGACAGCGTCTCCTCACCTATGGCTACACCTTC,CASSLAGQRLLTYGYTF